One T cell receptor (beta chain) is described in this entry. No antigen is known for it. This record comes from a study of CD8+ T cells in alopecia areata. Study as a whole: Patients in the treated group were given tofacitinib by mouth, 5 to 10 mg twice a day. Study-wide results and limits: Resident alphabeta T-cell populations of normal skin are likewise subject to sequencing in scalp samples. Scalp and blood samples kept many expanded lesional clones throughout tofacitinib.

As the sequencing template, cDNA was produced by extracting RNA and reverse transcribing it. The data were produced by immunoSEQ multiplex PCR, yet TCRdb's version contains in-frame clones alone and is incomplete. The sample includes hundreds of thousands of clones, roughly 63% of them seen just once. The CDR3 runs 15 residues. Trimming left V 4 bases short and J 2 bases short, with 16 bases between. Germline CDR1 reads SGHRS; CDR2 reads YFSETQ. Regarding treatment: oral pan-JAK inhibitor, 5-10 mg twice daily. The sample was CD4+ T cells sorted from blood, taken at week 52, from a patient treated with tofacitinib. The TCR was taken from a human donor with alopecia areata. This chain connects TRBV5-1 to TRBJ2-7, with D possibly TRBD1 on 5 matching bases. The CDR3 DNA is TGCGCCAGCAGCCTTCCCAGCAGGGCCCCCTACGAGCAGTACTTC. Amino acid sequence: CASSLPSRAPYEQYF. The whole variable domain, remainder taken from reference TRBV5-1 and TRBJ2-7, is KAGVTQTPRYLIKTRGQQVTLSCSPISGHRSVSWYQQTPGQGLQFLFEYFSETQRNKGNFPGRFSGRQFSNSRSEMNVSTLELGDSALYLCASSLPSRAPYEQYFGPGTRLTVT.